Below are 32 T cell receptor beta chains sequenced from a single sample in a study of Ad26.COV2.S vaccination and SARS-CoV-2 variants. The repertoire was sequenced with immunoSEQ multiplex PCR; TCRdb's copy has only in-frame clones and lacks some. The top ten clones hold approximately 1.5% of a sample with fewer than 800,000 clones, more than 80% of them seen once. Documented treatment: about 20 received Ad26.COV2.S at low or high dose, single or two shots; about 5 received placebo; per-sample allocation not given. Sampling happened 63 days after the first vaccine or placebo injection. The source was peripheral blood, collected in a trial of Ad26.COV2.S vaccine versus placebo. These receptors originate from a person between 18 and 60 years old who received the Ad26.COV2.S COVID-19 vaccine or a placebo.

The rearrangement joins TRBV5-5 to TRBJ1-1; D unresolved. V lost 0 bases, J lost 0 bases, and 6 bases lay in between. CDR3 length: 14 residues. Germline lookup yields CDR1 SGHKS and CDR2 YYEKEE (reference sequence). The CDR3 is CASSLGVLNTEAFF. The CDR3 bases are TGTGCCAGCAGCTTGGGAGTTTTGAACACTGAAGCTTTCTTT.

The chain employs TRBV7-9 and TRBJ2-5; a possible D gene is TRBD1 (6 bases). Trimming pared 5 bases from V and 5 bases from J, leaving 18 bases between. Looked up from germline, CDR1 is SEHNR and CDR2 is FQNEAQ (reference sequence). The CDR3 runs to 15 residues. CDR3 loop: CASSQTTGMSETQYF. DNA of the CDR3: TGTGCCAGCAGCCAGACAACAGGGATGTCGGAGACCCAGTACTTC.

V usage is TRBV6-5 and J usage is TRBJ2-3; D remains ambiguous. The V and J ends lost 0 bases and 0 bases respectively, with 7 bases between them. The germline gives CDR1 MNHEY, CDR2 SVGAGI. The CDR3 has 15 residues. In DNA form, the CDR3 reads TGTGCCAGCAGTTACTCGCTGTCTAGCACAGATACGCAGTATTTT. Translation: CASSYSLSSTDTQYF.

The rearrangement links TRBV29-1 to TRBJ2-3; TRBD2 aligns across 9 bases. CDR1 and CDR2 from the germline V gene are SQVTM and ANQGSEA. This CDR3 spans 15 amino acids. V lost 7 bases to trimming and J lost 4 bases; unmatched junction nucleotides: 12. The CDR3 nucleotides are TGCAGCGCCGGGGGCGGGAGGGCGATAGCAGATACGCAGTATTTT. It yields the protein CSAGGGRAIADTQYF.

This rearrangement joins TRBV6-6 to TRBJ1-5; no definite D call. This CDR3 has 13 amino acids. Trimming removed 6 bases at V and 6 bases at J, with 12 bases between. From germline, CDR1 is MNHNY and CDR2 SVGAGI (reference sequence). This CDR3 reads CASRGWETQPQHF. CDR3 bases: TGTGCCAGCAGGGGTTGGGAGACTCAGCCCCAGCATTTT.

Only one count was recorded for this clone. The chain is built from TRBV19 and TRBJ1-3, with a tentative D call TRBD1 (6 bases). The CDR3 totals 15 residues. The V and J ends lost 6 bases and 0 bases respectively, with 12 bases between them. Germline CDR1 and CDR2: LNHDA and SQIVND (reference sequence). The CDR3 sequence: CASSLGGGSGNTIYF. In DNA form, the CDR3 reads TGTGCCAGTAGCCTAGGAGGGGGCTCTGGAAACACCATATATTTT.

This clone turned up a few times. The rearrangement joins TRBV2 to TRBJ2-7; D may be TRBD1 (5 bases). The CDR3 runs to 13 residues. Germline CDR1 reads SNHLY; CDR2 reads FYNNEI. V lost 9 bases and J lost 1, with 13 bases in between. The CDR3 loop is CASLLTDSYEQYF. CDR3 bases: TGTGCCAGTCTACTGACAGATTCCTACGAGCAGTACTTC. The whole variable domain, filled in from reference TRBV2 and TRBJ2-7, reads EPEVTQTPSHQVTQMGQEVILRCVPISNHLYFYWYRQILGQKVEFLVSFYNNEISEKSEIFDDQFSVERPDGSNFTLKIRSTKLEDSAMYFCASLLTDSYEQYFGPGTRLTVT.

The chain combines TRBV6-2 or TRBV6-3 with TRBJ2-5; maybe TRBD1 (5 bases). V lost 2 bases to trimming and J lost 5 bases, with 9 bases between them. There are 13 residues in the CDR3. Germline V gene sequence: CDR1 MNHEY, CDR2 SVGEGT. CDR3 region: CASSYGQGETQYF. In DNA form, the CDR3 reads TGTGCCAGCAGTTACGGTCAGGGTGAGACCCAGTACTTC.

The V gene is TRBV18, the J gene TRBJ1-5; TRBD1 matches 7 bases. CDR3 length: 17 amino acids. Germline CDR1 and CDR2: KGHSH and LQKENI. V dropped 1 base and J dropped 2; count of bases not matched to a gene: 8. The chain's CDR3 is CASSPQGAYLGNQPQHF. In nucleotides, the CDR3 is TGTGCCAGCTCACCACAGGGGGCATATCTGGGCAATCAGCCCCAGCATTTT.

This clone was seen a single time. This CDR3 is also generated by other DNA sequences in the sample. The V gene is TRBV19, the J gene TRBJ2-2; D possibly uses TRBD1 or TRBD2 (5 bases each). This CDR3 has 15 amino acids. V shed 4 bases and J shed 3 bases, with 12 bases lying between them. Germline CDR1 and CDR2: LNHDA and SQIVND (reference sequence). This CDR3 reads CASSRTGRDTGELFF. The CDR3 DNA is TGTGCCAGTAGTAGGACGGGGCGGGACACCGGGGAGCTGTTTTTT.

Notes on this clone: A much larger clonotype is one base distant, so this may be a read error. The chain links TRBV7-8 to TRBJ2-1; D ambiguous. CDR3 length equals 15 residues. Germline CDR1 and CDR2: SGHVS and FQNEAQ. V lost 3 bases, J lost 0 bases, and 9 bases lay in between. The CDR3 bases are TGTGCCAGCAGCTTTGGGGTGAGCTCCTACAATGAGCAGTTCTTC. It yields the protein CASSFGVSSYNEQFF.

V usage is TRBV5-1 and J usage is TRBJ1-3, with D possibly TRBD1 on 5 matching bases. This CDR3 is 16 amino acids long. CDR1 is SGHRS, CDR2 YFSETQ, per germline. V lost 0 bases to trimming and J lost 0 bases, with 10 bases between them. CDR3: CASSLGDGHSGNTIYF. CDR3 DNA: TGCGCCAGCAGCTTGGGGGACGGGCACTCTGGAAACACCATATATTTT. Full variable domain (remainder filled in from reference TRBV5-1 and TRBJ1-3): KAGVTQTPRYLIKTRGQQVTLSCSPISGHRSVSWYQQTPGQGLQFLFEYFSETQRNKGNFPGRFSGRQFSNSRSEMNVSTLELGDSALYLCASSLGDGHSGNTIYFGEGSWLTVV.

The chain carries TRBV7-3 and TRBJ2-1; possibly TRBD1 or TRBD2 for D (5 bases each). The CDR3 is 15 residues long. Trimming removed 2 bases from V and 0 bases from J, with 8 bases in between. Germline-derived CDR1 and CDR2 are SGHTA and FQGTGA. Written as DNA, the CDR3 is TGTGCCAGCAGCTTACTGGGGGACTCCTACAATGAGCAGTTCTTC. It yields the protein CASSLLGDSYNEQFF.

This clone was detected only once. This sequence joins TRBV4-1 and TRBJ2-5; D might be TRBD2 (6 bases). The ends were cut back, 1 base at V and 2 bases at J, with 14 bases in the middle. Germline CDR1 MGHRA, CDR2 YSYEKL. CDR3 size: 16 residues. This chain's CDR3 is CASSQVAIAEQETQYF. The CDR3 DNA follows: TGCGCCAGCAGCCAAGTGGCAATAGCGGAACAAGAGACCCAGTACTTC.

The rearrangement links TRBV7-2 to TRBJ2-7; 9 nucleotides align to TRBD2. The CDR3 consists of 14 residues. CDR1 is SGHTA, CDR2 FQGNSA, per germline. V dropped 6 bases and J dropped 6; count of bases not matched to a gene: 9. CDR3 coding DNA: TGTGCCAGCAGGTCCAGCGGGGGGCTATCCGAGCAGTACTTC. Amino acids: CASRSSGGLSEQYF.

The J gene is TRBJ2-1, the V gene TRBV7-2, with D perhaps matching TRBD1 (6 bases). This CDR3 comprises 19 residues. V was trimmed by 7 bases and J by 4 bases, leaving 29 bases between them. Per the germline V gene, CDR1 is SGHTA and CDR2 is FQGNSA. The chain's CDR3 is CASNPPVLLGGDFYNEQFF. The CDR3 bases are TGTGCCAGCAACCCCCCCGTCCTTTTAGGGGGAGACTTTTACAATGAGCAGTTCTTC.

The rearrangement joins TRBV7-6 to TRBJ1-1, with a weak D call TRBD1 (6 bases). The CDR3 has 13 amino acids. Trimming took 4 bases from V and 1 from J, leaving 7 bases between them. CDR1 and CDR2 (germline): SGHVS, FNYEAQ. CDR3 in DNA: TGTGCCAGCAGCTCGGGACAGAACACTGAAGCTTTCTTT. Its translation: CASSSGQNTEAFF.

This clone was recorded only once. This CDR3 is also generated by other DNA sequences in the sample. This rearrangement joins TRBV5-1 to TRBJ2-1; 12 bases fit TRBD1. CDR1 and CDR2 from the germline V gene are SGHRS and YFSETQ. The length of the CDR3 is 16 residues. V lost 4 bases and J lost 2; bases outside the gene matches: 4. Here the CDR3 DNA reads TGCGCCAGCAGCCCCGGGACAGGGGGCACCTACAATGAGCAGTTCTTC. Its translation: CASSPGTGGTYNEQFF.

The chain links TRBV7-2 to TRBJ2-7, with TRBD1 matching over 10 bases. In germline, CDR1 is SGHTA, CDR2 FQGNSA. This CDR3 region has 15 residues. V gave up 1 base and J gave up 4 bases; unmatched junction bases: 4. The CDR3 nucleotides read TGTGCCAGCAGCTTAGAGGGGACAGGGGATTACGAGCAGTACTTC. Translation gives CASSLEGTGDYEQYF.

This sequence joins TRBV10-3 and TRBJ1-2, with 10 positions matching TRBD1. After removal of 10 bases from V and 4 bases from J, the junction contained 9 bases not matched to a gene. Germline-derived CDR1 and CDR2 are ENHRY and SYGVKD. The CDR3 spans 14 residues. Here the CDR3 DNA reads TGTGCCACCTTGGGACAGGGGATTCTCTATGGCTACACCTTC. It translates to CATLGQGILYGYTF.

This clone was recorded a few times. The chain recombines TRBV7-9 with TRBJ1-5; D ambiguous. The CDR3 totals 14 residues. Germline V CDR1 and CDR2: SEHNR, FQNEAQ (reference sequence). Trimming shortened V by 5 bases and J by 4 bases, and 12 bases separated the two germline ends. CDR3 loop: CASSQSTENQPQHF. The CDR3 DNA follows: TGTGCCAGCAGCCAAAGCACGGAGAATCAGCCCCAGCATTTT.

The V gene is TRBV4-1, the J gene TRBJ1-4; 8 bases line up with TRBD1. The ends lost 4 bases at V and 7 bases at J; junction bases unmatched: 8. CDR1 is MGHRA, CDR2 YSYEKL, per germline. The CDR3 loop spans 15 amino acids. The CDR3 region is CASSRSGGAGEKLFF. In nucleotides, the CDR3 is TGCGCCAGCAGCCGATCAGGGGGCGCGGGTGAAAAACTGTTTTTT.

V gene TRBV3-1 (or the pseudogene TRBV3-2) combines with J gene TRBJ1-6, with a weak D call TRBD1 (5 bases). This CDR3 has 19 amino acids. Germline assignment: CDR1 LGHDT and CDR2 YNNKEL (reference sequence). V dropped 0 bases and J dropped 3 bases, with 18 bases sitting between them. CDR3 amino acids: CASSQDQKRGSIYNSPLHF. In DNA, the CDR3 is TGTGCCAGCAGCCAAGACCAAAAGAGGGGCAGCATCTATAATTCACCCCTCCACTTT.

The rearrangement joins TRBV7-8 to TRBJ1-1; D is ambiguous. There are 15 residues in the CDR3. V lost 1 base, J lost 1 base, and 10 bases lay in between. Germline V CDR1 and CDR2: SGHVS, FQNEAQ. CDR3 bases: TGTGCCAGCAGCTTAGGTCCGGCTGGGAACACTGAAGCTTTCTTT. Protein product: CASSLGPAGNTEAFF.

This chain uses TRBV5-1 with TRBJ2-7, with D perhaps assigned TRBD1 or TRBD2 (5 bases each). The germline V gene has CDR1 SGHRS and CDR2 YFSETQ. The CDR3 has 15 amino acids. Trimming pared 0 bases from V and 2 bases from J, leaving 12 bases between. CDR3 loop: CASSLEVGDPYEQYF. CDR3 bases: TGCGCCAGCAGCTTGGAAGTGGGGGATCCCTACGAGCAGTACTTC.

This clone occurred a few times. The chain joins TRBV25-1 to TRBJ1-5; D is ambiguous. The V and J ends lost 8 bases and 6 bases respectively, with 17 bases between them. Germline assignment: CDR1 MGHDK and CDR2 SYGVNS. The CDR3 totals 14 residues. The chain's CDR3 is CASGPAGEGQPQHF. The CDR3 region has the DNA TGTGCCAGCGGCCCGGCGGGAGAGGGTCAGCCCCAGCATTTT.

V usage is TRBV27 and J usage is TRBJ1-2; 7 nucleotides line up with TRBD1. The trim removed 5 bases at V and 7 bases at J, leaving 7 bases unmatched. CDR1 and CDR2 from the germline V gene are MNHEY and SMNVEV (reference sequence). The CDR3 is 13 amino acids. CDR3 amino acids: CASSPQTGVGYTF. CDR3 nucleotides: TGTGCCAGCAGTCCACAAACAGGGGTTGGCTACACCTTC.

DNA of the CDR3: TGTGCCAGCAGCTTATTTGCTGGGGCCAACGTCCTGACTTTC. The encoded protein is CASSLFAGANVLTF. The rearrangement links TRBV7-9 to TRBJ2-6; no clear D. The CDR3 sequence is 14 residues long. From germline, CDR1 is SEHNR and CDR2 FQNEAQ (reference sequence). V was clipped by 2 bases and J by 2 bases, with 4 bases between them.

V gene TRBV25-1 combines with J gene TRBJ1-2; D is undetermined. The V end was cut by 4 bases, the J end by 6 bases, with 9 bases between. The CDR3 runs 12 residues. Germline CDR1 MGHDK, CDR2 SYGVNS. This CDR3 reads CASSGSLNGYTF. The CDR3 nucleotides are TGTGCCAGCAGTGGGAGTCTGAATGGCTACACCTTC.

This rearrangement joins TRBV19 to TRBJ1-2; D may be TRBD1 (5 bases). V was clipped by 1 base and J by 3 bases, with 12 bases between them. This CDR3 comprises 15 residues. Germline V lookup: CDR1 LNHDA, CDR2 SQIVND (reference sequence). CDR3 residues: CASSIGRAGDYGYTF. The DNA for the CDR3 is TGTGCCAGTAGTATAGGGAGAGCGGGGGACTATGGCTACACCTTC.

The genes are TRBV4-3 and TRBJ2-2; no reliable D call. V was pared by 0 bases and J by 4 bases, with 12 bases between. This CDR3 contains 16 residues. Germline CDR1 LGHNA, CDR2 YSLEER. CDR3 nucleotide sequence: TGCGCCAGCAGCCAAGACGTAGGCTTCTCCACCGGGGAGCTGTTTTTT. Translated: CASSQDVGFSTGELFF.

This rearrangement joins TRBV19 to TRBJ1-1; D is perhaps TRBD1 (5 bases). The CDR3 runs to 12 residues. Germline V gene lookup returns CDR1 LNHDA and CDR2 SQIVND (reference sequence). The V end lost 5 bases, the J end lost 3 bases, and 7 bases lay between the germline ends. Written as DNA, the CDR3 is TGTGCCAGTAGTGAACAGGACACTGAAGCTTTCTTT. Translated, it gives CASSEQDTEAFF.